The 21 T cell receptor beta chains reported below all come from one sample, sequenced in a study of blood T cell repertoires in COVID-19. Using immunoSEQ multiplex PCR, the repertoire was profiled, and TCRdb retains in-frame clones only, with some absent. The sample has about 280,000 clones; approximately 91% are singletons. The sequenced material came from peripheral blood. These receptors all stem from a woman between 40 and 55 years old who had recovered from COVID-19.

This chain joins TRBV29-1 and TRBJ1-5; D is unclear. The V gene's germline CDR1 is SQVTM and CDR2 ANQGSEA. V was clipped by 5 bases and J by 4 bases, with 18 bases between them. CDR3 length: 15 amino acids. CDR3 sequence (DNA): TGCAGCGTTTCGGAGGGATTTTTGGGGAATCAGCCCCAGCATTTT. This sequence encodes CSVSEGFLGNQPQHF.

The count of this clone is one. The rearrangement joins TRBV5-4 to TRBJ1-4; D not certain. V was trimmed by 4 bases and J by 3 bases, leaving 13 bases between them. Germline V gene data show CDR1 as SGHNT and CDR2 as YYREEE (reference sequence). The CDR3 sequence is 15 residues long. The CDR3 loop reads CASSPGGRANEKLFF. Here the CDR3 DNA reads TGTGCCAGCAGCCCGGGCGGGCGGGCTAATGAAAAACTGTTTTTT.

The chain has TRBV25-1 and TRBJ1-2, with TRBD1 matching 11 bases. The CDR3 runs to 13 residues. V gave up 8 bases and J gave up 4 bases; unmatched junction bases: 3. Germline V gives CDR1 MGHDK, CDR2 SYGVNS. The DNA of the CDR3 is TGTGCCAGCGGGACAGGGGGACCCTATGGCTACACCTTC. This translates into CASGTGGPYGYTF.

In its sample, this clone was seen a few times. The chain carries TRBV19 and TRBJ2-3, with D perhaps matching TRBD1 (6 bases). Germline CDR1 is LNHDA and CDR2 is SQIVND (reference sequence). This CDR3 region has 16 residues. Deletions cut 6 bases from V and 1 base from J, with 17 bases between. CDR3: CASSKAKGDGTDTQYF. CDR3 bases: TGTGCCAGTAGCAAGGCTAAGGGGGATGGCACAGATACGCAGTATTTT.

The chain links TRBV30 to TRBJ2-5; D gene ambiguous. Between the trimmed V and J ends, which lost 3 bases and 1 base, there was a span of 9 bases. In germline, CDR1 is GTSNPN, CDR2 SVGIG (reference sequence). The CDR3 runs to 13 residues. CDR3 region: CAWRLPLQETQYF. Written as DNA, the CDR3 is TGTGCCTGGAGACTGCCACTCCAAGAGACCCAGTACTTC.

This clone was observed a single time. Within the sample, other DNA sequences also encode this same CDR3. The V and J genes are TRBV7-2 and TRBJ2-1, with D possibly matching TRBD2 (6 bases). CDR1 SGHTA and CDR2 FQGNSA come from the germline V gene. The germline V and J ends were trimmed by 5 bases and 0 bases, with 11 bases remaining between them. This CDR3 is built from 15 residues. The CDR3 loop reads CASSLSGSSYNEQFF. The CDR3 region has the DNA TGTGCCAGCAGCCTTAGCGGCAGCTCCTACAATGAGCAGTTCTTC.

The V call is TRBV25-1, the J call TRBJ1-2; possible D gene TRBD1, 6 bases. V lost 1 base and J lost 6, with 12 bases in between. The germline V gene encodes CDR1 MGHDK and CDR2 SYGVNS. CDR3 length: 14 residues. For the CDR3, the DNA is TGTGCCAGCAGTGAATGGACAGAGGCTCATGGCTACACCTTC. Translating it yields CASSEWTEAHGYTF.

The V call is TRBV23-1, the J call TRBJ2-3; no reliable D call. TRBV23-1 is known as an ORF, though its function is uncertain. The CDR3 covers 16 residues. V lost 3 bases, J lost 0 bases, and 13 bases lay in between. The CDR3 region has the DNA TGCGCCAGCAGTCATACCCGCTATTCTAGCACAGATACGCAGTATTTT. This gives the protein CASSHTRYSSTDTQYF.

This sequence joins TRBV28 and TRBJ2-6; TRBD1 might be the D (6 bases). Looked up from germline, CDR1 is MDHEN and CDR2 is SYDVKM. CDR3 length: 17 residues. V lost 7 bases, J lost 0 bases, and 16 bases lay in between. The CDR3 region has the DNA TGTGCCAGCATTGGCGACAGGCAACTCTCTGGGGCCAACGTCCTGACTTTC. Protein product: CASIGDRQLSGANVLTF.

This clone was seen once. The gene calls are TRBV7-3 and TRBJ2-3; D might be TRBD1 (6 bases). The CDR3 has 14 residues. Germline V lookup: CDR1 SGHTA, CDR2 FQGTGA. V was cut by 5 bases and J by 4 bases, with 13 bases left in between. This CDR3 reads CASSGSGGPDTQYF. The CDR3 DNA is TGTGCCAGCAGCGGCAGTGGGGGCCCAGATACGCAGTATTTT.

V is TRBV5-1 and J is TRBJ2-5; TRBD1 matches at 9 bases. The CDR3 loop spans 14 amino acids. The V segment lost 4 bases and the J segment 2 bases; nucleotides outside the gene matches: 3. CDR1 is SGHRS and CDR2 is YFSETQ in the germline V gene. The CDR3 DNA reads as TGCGCCAGCAGCCCACAGGGGGCTCAAGAGACCCAGTACTTC. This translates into CASSPQGAQETQYF.

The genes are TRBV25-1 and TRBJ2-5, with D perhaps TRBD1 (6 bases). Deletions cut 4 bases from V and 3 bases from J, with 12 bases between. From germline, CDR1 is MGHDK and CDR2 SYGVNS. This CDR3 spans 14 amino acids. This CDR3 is CASSVWRQEETQYF. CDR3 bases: TGTGCCAGCAGTGTTTGGAGACAGGAAGAGACCCAGTACTTC.

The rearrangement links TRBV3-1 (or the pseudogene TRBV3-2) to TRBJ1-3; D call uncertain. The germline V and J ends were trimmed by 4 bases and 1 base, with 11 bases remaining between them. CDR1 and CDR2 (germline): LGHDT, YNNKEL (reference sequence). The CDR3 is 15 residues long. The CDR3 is CASSPAGRSGNTIYF. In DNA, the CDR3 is TGTGCCAGCAGCCCCGCGGGCAGGTCTGGAAACACCATATATTTT.

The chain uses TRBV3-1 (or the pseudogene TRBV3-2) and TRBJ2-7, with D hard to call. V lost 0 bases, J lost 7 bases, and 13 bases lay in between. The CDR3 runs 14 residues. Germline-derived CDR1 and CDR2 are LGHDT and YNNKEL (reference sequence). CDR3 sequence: CASSQDGAFGEQYF. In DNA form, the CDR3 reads TGTGCCAGCAGCCAAGATGGTGCCTTCGGGGAGCAGTACTTC.

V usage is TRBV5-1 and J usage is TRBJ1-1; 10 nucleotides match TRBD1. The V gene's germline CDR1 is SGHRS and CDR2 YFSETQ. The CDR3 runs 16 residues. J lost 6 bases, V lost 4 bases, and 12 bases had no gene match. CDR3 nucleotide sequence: TGCGCCAGCAGCAACCGGGACAGGGGTTGGTCGGCTGAAGCTTTCTTT. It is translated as CASSNRDRGWSAEAFF.

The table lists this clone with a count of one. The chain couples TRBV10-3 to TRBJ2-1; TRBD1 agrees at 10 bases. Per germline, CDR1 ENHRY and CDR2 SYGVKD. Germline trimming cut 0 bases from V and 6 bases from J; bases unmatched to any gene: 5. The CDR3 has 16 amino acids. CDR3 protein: CAISESGQGRVNEQFF. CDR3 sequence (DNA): TGTGCCATCAGTGAGTCGGGACAGGGGAGGGTCAATGAGCAGTTCTTC.

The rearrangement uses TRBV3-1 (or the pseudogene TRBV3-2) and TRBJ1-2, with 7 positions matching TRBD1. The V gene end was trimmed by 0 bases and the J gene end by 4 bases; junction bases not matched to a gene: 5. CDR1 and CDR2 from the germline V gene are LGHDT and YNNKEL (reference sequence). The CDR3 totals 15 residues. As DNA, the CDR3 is TGTGCCAGCAGCCAAGAAGGGGGCAGCGTCTATGGCTACACCTTC. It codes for CASSQEGGSVYGYTF.

Here the CDR3 reads CASSFGGAEAFF. The CDR3 nucleotides are TGTGCCAGCAGCTTTGGAGGGGCTGAAGCTTTCTTT. The V gene is TRBV7-2, the J gene TRBJ1-1; tentative D call: TRBD1 (5 bases). V shed 3 bases and J shed 6 bases, with 8 bases lying between them. The CDR3 runs 12 residues. The germline V gene has CDR1 SGHTA and CDR2 FQGNSA.

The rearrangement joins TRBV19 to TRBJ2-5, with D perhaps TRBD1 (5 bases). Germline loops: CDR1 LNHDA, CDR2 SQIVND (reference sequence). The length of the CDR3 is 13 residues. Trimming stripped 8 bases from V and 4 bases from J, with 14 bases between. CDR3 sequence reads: CASRLGAGETQYF. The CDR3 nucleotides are TGTGCCAGTCGGCTAGGGGCCGGAGAGACCCAGTACTTC.

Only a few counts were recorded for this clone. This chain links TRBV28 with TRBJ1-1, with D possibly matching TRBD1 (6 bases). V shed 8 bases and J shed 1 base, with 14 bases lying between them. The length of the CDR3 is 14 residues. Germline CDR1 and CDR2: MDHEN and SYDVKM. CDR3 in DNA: TGTGCCAGCCTTCGGGGGGGGGCGAACACTGAAGCTTTCTTT. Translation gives CASLRGGANTEAFF. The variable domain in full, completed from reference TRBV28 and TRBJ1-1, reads DVKVTQSSRYLVKRTGEKVFLECVQDMDHENMFWYRQDPGLGLRLIYFSYDVKMKEKGDIPEGYSVSREKKERFSLILESASTNQTSMYLCASLRGGANTEAFFGQGTRLTVV.

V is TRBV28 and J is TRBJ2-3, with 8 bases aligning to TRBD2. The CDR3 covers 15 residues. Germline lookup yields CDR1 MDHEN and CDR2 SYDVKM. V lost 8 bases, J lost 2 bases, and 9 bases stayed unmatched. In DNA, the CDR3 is TGTGCCAGCCGACGACGGGAGGGCGCCACAGATACGCAGTATTTT. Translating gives CASRRREGATDTQYF.